These 7 T cell receptor beta chains were sequenced from one sample in a study of cytomegalovirus exposure and HLA in healthy donors. The PCR contained 60 Vbeta and 13 Jbeta primers. Here immunoSEQ multiplex PCR was the method, and the copy in TCRdb shows in-frame clones only, minus some. The data hold approximately 210,000 clones, with about four fifths observed a single time. Sequenced sample: PBMCs. The receptors were sampled from a girl between 10 and 17 years old in good health and CMV-seropositive.

J is TRBJ2-7 and V is TRBV5-1, with D maybe TRBD1 (5 bases). Germline CDR1 reads SGHRS; CDR2 reads YFSETQ. With 9 bases removed from V and 0 bases from J, the gap between germline ends came to 10 bases. The length of the CDR3 is 12 residues. In DNA form, the CDR3 reads TGCGCCAATCATAGGGGCTCCTACGAGCAGTACTTC. It translates to CANHRGSYEQYF.

V and J are TRBV5-4 and TRBJ2-5; D is uncertain. With 4 bases removed from V and 2 bases from J, the gap between germline ends came to 3 bases. Germline V gene data show CDR1 as SGHNT and CDR2 as YYREEE (reference sequence). The CDR3 consists of 11 residues. DNA of the CDR3: TGTGCCAGCAGCCAACAAGAGACCCAGTACTTC. It encodes CASSQQETQYF.

This chain uses TRBV7-2 with TRBJ1-4; D unclear. The CDR3 has 13 residues. The germline gives CDR1 SGHTA, CDR2 FQGNSA. Trimming left V 5 bases short and J 4 bases short, with 8 bases between. The CDR3 region has the DNA TGTGCCAGCAGCGAGGACTTTAATGAAAAACTGTTTTTT. Its translation is CASSEDFNEKLFF.

The gene calls are TRBV6-5 and TRBJ2-7; 7 positions match TRBD2. The V gene's germline CDR1 is MNHEY and CDR2 SVGAGI. V dropped 0 bases and J dropped 3; count of bases not matched to a gene: 8. This CDR3 is built from 16 residues. CDR3 residues: CASSYSNLGGVYEQYF. In DNA, the CDR3 is TGTGCCAGCAGTTACTCGAATCTGGGGGGGGTCTACGAGCAGTACTTC.

The chain combines TRBV15 with TRBJ2-2; TRBD2 matches at 9 bases. The CDR3 is 16 amino acids. V shed 3 bases, J shed 3 bases, and the junction held 5 bases outside the gene matches. Germline values: CDR1 LNHNV, CDR2 YYDKDF (reference sequence). The CDR3 DNA reads TGTGCCACCAGCAGCTCGGGACTAGCTTACACCGGGGAGCTGTTTTTT. Translated, it gives CATSSSGLAYTGELFF. Filled out from reference TRBV15 and TRBJ2-2, the complete variable domain reads DAMVIQNPRYQVTQFGKPVTLSCSQTLNHNVMYWYQQKSSQAPKLLFHYYDKDFNNEADTPDNFQSRRPNTSFCFLDIRSPGLGDTAMYLCATSSSGLAYTGELFFGEGSRLTVL.

The gene calls are TRBV7-2 and TRBJ2-1; 8 positions match TRBD2. This CDR3 spans 14 amino acids. CDR1 and CDR2 from the germline V gene are SGHTA and FQGNSA. Unmatched junction bases numbered 8, after V lost 5 bases and J lost 8 bases. The CDR3 sequence: CASSTGLVNYEQFF. CDR3 DNA: TGTGCCAGCAGCACGGGACTAGTGAACTATGAGCAGTTCTTC.

This chain connects TRBV2 to TRBJ1-5, with a weak D call TRBD1 (5 bases). V was trimmed by 2 bases and J by 4 bases, leaving 12 bases between them. The CDR3 sequence is 15 residues long. CDR1 and CDR2 (germline): SNHLY, FYNNEI. CDR3 DNA: TGTGCCAGCAGTGAATGGGACTCTCCGAATCAGCCCCAGCATTTT. Residues: CASSEWDSPNQPQHF.